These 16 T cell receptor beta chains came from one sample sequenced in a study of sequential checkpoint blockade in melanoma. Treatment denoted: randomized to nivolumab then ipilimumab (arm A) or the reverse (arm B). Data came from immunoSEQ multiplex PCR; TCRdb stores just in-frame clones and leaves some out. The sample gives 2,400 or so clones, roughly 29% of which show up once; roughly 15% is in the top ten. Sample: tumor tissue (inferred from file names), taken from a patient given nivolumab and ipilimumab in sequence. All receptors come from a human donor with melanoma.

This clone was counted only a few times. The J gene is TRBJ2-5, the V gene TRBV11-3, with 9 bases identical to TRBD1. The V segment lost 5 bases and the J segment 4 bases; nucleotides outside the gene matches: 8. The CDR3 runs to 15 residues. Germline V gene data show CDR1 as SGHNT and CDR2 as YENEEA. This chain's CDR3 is CASSRPGTGRETQYF. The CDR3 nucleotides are TGTGCCAGCAGCCGTCCCGGGACAGGGCGAGAGACCCAGTACTTC. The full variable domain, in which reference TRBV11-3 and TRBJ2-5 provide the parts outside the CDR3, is EAGVVQSPRYKIIEKKQPVAFWCNPISGHNTLYWYLQNLGQGPELLIRYENEEAVDDSQLPKDRFSAERLKGVDSTLKIQPAELGDSAVYLCASSRPGTGRETQYFGPGTRLLVL.

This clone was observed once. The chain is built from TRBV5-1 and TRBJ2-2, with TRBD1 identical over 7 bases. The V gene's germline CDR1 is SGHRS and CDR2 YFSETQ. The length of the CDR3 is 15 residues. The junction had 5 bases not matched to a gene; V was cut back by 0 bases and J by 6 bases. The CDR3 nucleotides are TGCGCCAGCAGCTTGGCCGGGACAGCCCCCGGGGAGCTGTTTTTT. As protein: CASSLAGTAPGELFF.

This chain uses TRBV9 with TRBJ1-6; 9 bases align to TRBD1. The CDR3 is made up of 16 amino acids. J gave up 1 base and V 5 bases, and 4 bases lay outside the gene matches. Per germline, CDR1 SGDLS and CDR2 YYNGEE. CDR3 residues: CASSPQGASYNSPLHF. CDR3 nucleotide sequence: TGTGCCAGCAGTCCACAGGGGGCATCCTATAATTCACCCCTCCACTTT. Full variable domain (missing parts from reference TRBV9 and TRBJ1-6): DSGVTQTPKHLITATGQRVTLRCSPRSGDLSVYWYQQSLDQGLQFLIQYYNGEERAKGNILERFSAQQFPDLHSELNLSSLELGDSALYFCASSPQGASYNSPLHFGNGTRLTVT.

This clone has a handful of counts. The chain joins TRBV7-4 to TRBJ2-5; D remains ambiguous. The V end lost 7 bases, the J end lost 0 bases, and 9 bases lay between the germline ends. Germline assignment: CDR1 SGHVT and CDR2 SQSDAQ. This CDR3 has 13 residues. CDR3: CASKERNQETQYF. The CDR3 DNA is TGTGCCAGCAAAGAGCGAAACCAAGAGACCCAGTACTTC.

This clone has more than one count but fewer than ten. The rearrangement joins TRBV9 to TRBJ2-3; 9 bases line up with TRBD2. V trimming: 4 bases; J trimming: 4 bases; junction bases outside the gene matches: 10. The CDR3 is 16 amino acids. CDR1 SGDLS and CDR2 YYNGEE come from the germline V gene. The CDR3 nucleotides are TGTGCCAGCAGCCCATTGGGCGGGGGGGCACCAGATACGCAGTATTTT. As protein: CASSPLGGGAPDTQYF.

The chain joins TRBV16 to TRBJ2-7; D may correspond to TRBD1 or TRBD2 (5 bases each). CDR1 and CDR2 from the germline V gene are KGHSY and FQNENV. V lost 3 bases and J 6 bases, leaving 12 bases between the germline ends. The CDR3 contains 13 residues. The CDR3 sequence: CASSQNRGAEQYF. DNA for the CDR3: TGTGCCAGCAGCCAGAATAGAGGGGCCGAGCAGTACTTC.

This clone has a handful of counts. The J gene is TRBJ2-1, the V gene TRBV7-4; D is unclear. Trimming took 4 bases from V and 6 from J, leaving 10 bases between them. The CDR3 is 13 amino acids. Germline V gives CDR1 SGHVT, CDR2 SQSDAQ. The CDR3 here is CASSSQSGNEQFF. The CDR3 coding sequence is TGTGCCAGCAGCTCACAGTCCGGCAATGAGCAGTTCTTC.

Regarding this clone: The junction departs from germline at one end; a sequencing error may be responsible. For the CDR3, the DNA is TGTGCCAGCAGTGACTCCCTTCGGACAGGGTTAGATACGCAGTATTTT. Translation: CASSDSLRTGLDTQYF. J is TRBJ2-3 and V is TRBV6-8; 8 bases match TRBD1. Germline V lookup: CDR1 MNHGY, CDR2 SAAAGT. This CDR3 is 16 amino acids long.

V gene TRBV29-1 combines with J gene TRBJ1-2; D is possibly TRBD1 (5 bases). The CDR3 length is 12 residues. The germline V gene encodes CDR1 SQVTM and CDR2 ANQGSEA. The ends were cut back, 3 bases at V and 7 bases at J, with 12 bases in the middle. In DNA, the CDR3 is TGCAGCGTTGATAGTGGTGACAGTGGCTACACCTTC. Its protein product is CSVDSGDSGYTF.

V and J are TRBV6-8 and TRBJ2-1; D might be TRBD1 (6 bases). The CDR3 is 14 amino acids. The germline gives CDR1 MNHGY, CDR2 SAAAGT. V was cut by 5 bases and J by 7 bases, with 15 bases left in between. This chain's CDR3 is CASSKLTGSNEQFF. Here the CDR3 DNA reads TGTGCCAGCAGTAAACTAACAGGGAGTAATGAGCAGTTCTTC.

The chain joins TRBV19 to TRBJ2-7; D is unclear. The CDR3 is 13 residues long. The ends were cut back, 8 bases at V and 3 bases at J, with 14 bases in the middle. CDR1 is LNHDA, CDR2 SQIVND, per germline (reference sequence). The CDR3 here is CASSLGPLYEQYF. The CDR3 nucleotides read TGTGCCAGTTCCCTCGGACCACTCTACGAGCAGTACTTC.

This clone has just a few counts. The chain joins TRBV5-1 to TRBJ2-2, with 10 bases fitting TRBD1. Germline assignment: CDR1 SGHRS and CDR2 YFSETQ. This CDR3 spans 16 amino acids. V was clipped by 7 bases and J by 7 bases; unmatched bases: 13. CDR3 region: CASRPGQGILSGELFF. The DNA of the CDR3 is TGCGCCAGCCGTCCGGGACAGGGGATTTTGAGCGGGGAGCTGTTTTTT. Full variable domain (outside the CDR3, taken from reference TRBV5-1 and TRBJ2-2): KAGVTQTPRYLIKTRGQQVTLSCSPISGHRSVSWYQQTPGQGLQFLFEYFSETQRNKGNFPGRFSGRQFSNSRSEMNVSTLELGDSALYLCASRPGQGILSGELFFGEGSRLTVL.

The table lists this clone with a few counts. Here the CDR3 DNA reads TGTGCCAGCAGCCCACCCCGTAGATATGGACGGAACTATGGCTACACCTTC. It is translated as CASSPPRRYGRNYGYTF. V gene TRBV6-8 combines with J gene TRBJ1-2, with no clear D. Trimming shortened V by 6 bases and J by 2 bases, and 22 bases separated the two germline ends. The CDR3 covers 17 residues. Germline V gene sequence: CDR1 MNHGY, CDR2 SAAAGT.

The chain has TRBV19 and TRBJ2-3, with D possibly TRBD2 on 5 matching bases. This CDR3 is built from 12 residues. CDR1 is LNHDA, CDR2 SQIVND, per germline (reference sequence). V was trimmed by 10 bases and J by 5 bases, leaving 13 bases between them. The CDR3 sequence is CATRTRGDTQYF. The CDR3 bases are TGTGCCACACGGACTCGGGGAGATACGCAGTATTTT.

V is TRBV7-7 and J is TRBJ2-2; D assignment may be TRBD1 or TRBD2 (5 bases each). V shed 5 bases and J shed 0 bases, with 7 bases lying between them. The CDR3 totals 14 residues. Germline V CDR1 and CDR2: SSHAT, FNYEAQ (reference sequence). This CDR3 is CASSVGANTGELFF. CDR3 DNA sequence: TGTGCCAGCAGCGTGGGGGCGAACACCGGGGAGCTGTTTTTT.

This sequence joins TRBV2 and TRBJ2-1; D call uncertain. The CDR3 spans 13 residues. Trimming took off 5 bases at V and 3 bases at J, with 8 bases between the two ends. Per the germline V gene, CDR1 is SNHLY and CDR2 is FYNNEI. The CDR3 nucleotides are TGTGCCAGCAGTCCAACCGACTACAATGAGCAGTTCTTC. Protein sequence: CASSPTDYNEQFF.